The T cell receptor (beta chain) under discussion was sequenced for a study of beta chain features in type 1 diabetes. Study details: Across every sample, around 98 million sorted cells were examined in total. The study's findings and limits: In comparison with healthy donors, patients had naive, central memory and Treg TCRB repertoires that appeared more similar.

A remark on this clone: Its antigen is not identified.

The entirety of the isolated RNA underwent reverse transcription, so expressed TCRB transcripts were sequenced. Some 3.6 million reads per sample were averaged for naive, central memory and regulatory samples. Measured with immunoSEQ multiplex PCR; TCRdb has only the in-frame clones, and not every one. The sample holds approximately 340,000 clones; roughly 16% are singletons and the top ten take about 0.019%. The CDR3 spans 12 residues. Germline values: CDR1 GTSNPN, CDR2 SVGIG (reference sequence). V was trimmed by 1 base and J by 7 bases, leaving 10 bases between them. This TCR was sampled from a woman younger than 35 in good health. The chain links TRBV30 to TRBJ1-1, with D perhaps TRBD1 (5 bases). Input material: naive CD4+ T cells from blood. CDR3 in amino acids: CAWSGSGLEAFF. In nucleotides, the CDR3 is TGTGCCTGGAGTGGGTCAGGGCTTGAAGCTTTCTTT.